A single sample gave rise to the 24 T cell receptor beta chains below, sequenced in a study of cytomegalovirus exposure and HLA in healthy donors. Assay used: immunoSEQ multiplex PCR; TCRdb lists only in-frame clones, some missing. Of about 160,000 clones in the sample, less than 95% were seen once. The sample comprised PBMCs. These TCRs come from a woman aged 18-29 years in good health and CMV-seropositive.

The rearrangement joins TRBV7-9 to TRBJ2-1, with TRBD1 as a possible D gene (5 bases). CDR3 length equals 13 residues. The germline V and J ends were trimmed by 1 base and 7 bases, with 8 bases remaining between them. Germline values: CDR1 SEHNR, CDR2 FQNEAQ (reference sequence). The CDR3 spells CASSLGQINEQFF. CDR3 coding DNA: TGTGCCAGCAGCTTAGGACAGATTAATGAGCAGTTCTTC. Drawing the rest from reference TRBV7-9 and TRBJ2-1, the complete variable domain is DTGVSQNPRHKITKRGQNVTFRCDPISEHNRLYWYRQTLGQGPEFLTYFQNEAQLEKSRLLSDRFSAERPKGSFSTLEIQRTEQGDSAMYLCASSLGQINEQFFGPGTRLTVL.

Regarding this clone: An end of the junction does not agree with germline; a read error may underlie this. The V and J genes are TRBV7-2 and TRBJ2-7, with 8 bases that match TRBD1. This CDR3 is built from 13 residues. Germline V lookup: CDR1 SGHTA, CDR2 FQGNSA. For the CDR3, the DNA is TGTGCCAGCAACTTAGGGACAGGCTACGAGCAGTACTTC. Its translation is CASNLGTGYEQYF.

CDR3 bases: TGTGCCAGCTCACCAAGTAGCGGCCGGGGAACTGAAGCTTTCTTT. It specifies CASSPSSGRGTEAFF. The chain has TRBV18 and TRBJ1-1; D uncertain. The length of the CDR3 is 15 residues. The V end lost 2 bases, the J end lost 5 bases, and 15 bases lay between the germline ends. The germline gives CDR1 KGHSH, CDR2 LQKENI.

The table lists this clone with a count of one. The chain is built from TRBV4-2 and TRBJ1-1; 9 bases match TRBD1. Unmatched junction bases numbered 3, after V lost 3 bases and J lost 1 base. CDR1 and CDR2 from the germline V gene are LGHNA and YNFKEQ. The CDR3 runs to 15 residues. The chain's CDR3 is CASSQTGQGNTEAFF. The CDR3 nucleotides are TGTGCCAGCAGCCAGACGGGACAGGGGAACACTGAAGCTTTCTTT.

This clone has a single count. This chain uses TRBV11-1 with TRBJ2-3; 9 bases line up with TRBD1. Trimming at V came to 1 base and at J to 1 base, leaving 12 bases not matched to a gene. CDR3 length: 19 residues. Germline CDR1 reads SGHAT; CDR2 reads FQDESV (reference sequence). For the CDR3, the DNA is TGTGCCAGCAGCTTAGGGAGACCGGACAGGGGAAGAGGCACAGATACGCAGTATTTT. Protein: CASSLGRPDRGRGTDTQYF.

The chain carries TRBV2 and TRBJ1-5; TRBD1 agrees at 7 bases. The junction had 11 bases not matched to a gene; V was cut back by 3 bases and J by 0 bases. The CDR3 length is 18 residues. Germline-derived CDR1 and CDR2 are SNHLY and FYNNEI. CDR3: CASSDPRWTGDSNQPQHF. As DNA, the CDR3 is TGTGCCAGCAGTGACCCCCGTTGGACAGGAGATAGCAATCAGCCCCAGCATTTT.

V usage is TRBV12-5 and J usage is TRBJ2-7; 11 bases are a match to TRBD2. J was trimmed by 4 bases and V by 6 bases; bases with no gene match: 2. CDR1 is LGHNT and CDR2 is FRNRAP in the germline V gene. CDR3 size: 13 residues. DNA of the CDR3: TGTGCTAGTGGAACTAGCGGGAGTTACGAGCAGTACTTC. This translates into CASGTSGSYEQYF.

This rearrangement joins TRBV15 to TRBJ2-7, with D maybe TRBD1 (6 bases). Germline CDR1 is LNHNV and CDR2 is YYDKDF (reference sequence). This CDR3 has 17 amino acids. V was cut by 0 bases and J by 1 base, with 16 bases left in between. DNA for the CDR3: TGTGCCACCAGCAGAGATCTTAGAGGTCAGGGGTCCTACGAGCAGTACTTC. Translating it yields CATSRDLRGQGSYEQYF. Full variable domain (outside the CDR3, taken from reference TRBV15 and TRBJ2-7): DAMVIQNPRYQVTQFGKPVTLSCSQTLNHNVMYWYQQKSSQAPKLLFHYYDKDFNNEADTPDNFQSRRPNTSFCFLDIRSPGLGDTAMYLCATSRDLRGQGSYEQYFGPGTRLTVT.

The chain carries TRBV18 and TRBJ2-7; 7 positions agree with TRBD1. In germline, CDR1 is KGHSH, CDR2 LQKENI. The V segment lost 2 bases and the J segment 3 bases; nucleotides outside the gene matches: 7. The CDR3 runs 15 residues. The chain's CDR3 is CASSPTGTANYEQYF. The DNA for the CDR3 is TGTGCCAGCTCACCAACCGGGACAGCGAACTACGAGCAGTACTTC.

This clone was seen once. The chain uses TRBV27 and TRBJ1-5; D not certain. V gave up 3 bases and J gave up 6 bases, with 9 bases separating them. This CDR3 has 13 amino acids. Germline V gene sequence: CDR1 MNHEY, CDR2 SMNVEV (reference sequence). CDR3 amino acids: CASSFRVGQPQHF. The CDR3 DNA reads TGTGCCAGCAGTTTTCGAGTCGGTCAGCCCCAGCATTTT.

This sequence joins TRBV30 and TRBJ1-5, with D possibly TRBD1 on 6 matching bases. Germline CDR1 and CDR2: GTSNPN and SVGIG (reference sequence). With 1 base removed from V and 7 bases from J, the gap between germline ends came to 11 bases. The CDR3 sequence is 13 residues long. The CDR3 is CAWSAGDGQPQHF. In nucleotides, the CDR3 is TGTGCCTGGAGTGCAGGGGATGGCCAGCCCCAGCATTTT.

With regard to this clone: This sample also contains other DNA sequences that code for the same CDR3. The chain links TRBV6-5 to TRBJ2-7; tentatively, D is TRBD1 (5 bases). V gave up 5 bases and J gave up 3 bases, with 5 bases separating them. This CDR3 has 11 amino acids. Germline CDR1 MNHEY, CDR2 SVGAGI. CDR3 coding DNA: TGTGCCAGCAGTGACAGCTACGAGCAGTACTTC. The encoded protein is CASSDSYEQYF.

The DNA for the CDR3 is TGTGCCAGCAATATGGACCGGGGGGGCTACACCTTC. Its translation is CASNMDRGGYTF. This sequence joins TRBV2 and TRBJ1-2, with TRBD1 as a possible D gene (5 bases). Germline V CDR1 and CDR2: SNHLY, FYNNEI. The CDR3 is made up of 12 amino acids. Trimming left V 7 bases short and J 8 bases short, with 14 bases between.

The chain uses TRBV15 and TRBJ2-3, with TRBD1 as a possible D gene (6 bases). From germline, CDR1 is LNHNV and CDR2 YYDKDF (reference sequence). The CDR3 sequence is 14 residues long. Trimming stripped 4 bases from V and 2 bases from J, with 10 bases between. This CDR3 reads CATSIRGATDTQYF. The CDR3 nucleotides are TGTGCCACCAGCATCAGGGGTGCCACAGATACGCAGTATTTT.

This rearrangement joins TRBV5-1 to TRBJ1-2; TRBD1 matches at 12 bases. J was trimmed by 8 bases and V by 0 bases; bases with no gene match: 14. The CDR3 covers 18 residues. The germline V gene encodes CDR1 SGHRS and CDR2 YFSETQ. Here the CDR3 DNA reads TGCGCCAGCAGCTTGGGCCCAGGCGCGGGGACAGGGGGCATGGGCTACACCTTC. It specifies CASSLGPGAGTGGMGYTF. Supplemented by reference TRBV5-1 and TRBJ1-2, the full variable domain reads KAGVTQTPRYLIKTRGQQVTLSCSPISGHRSVSWYQQTPGQGLQFLFEYFSETQRNKGNFPGRFSGRQFSNSRSEMNVSTLELGDSALYLCASSLGPGAGTGGMGYTFGSGTRLTVV.

Concerning this clone: Germline is not matched at one junction end, which may reflect a read error. The J gene is TRBJ2-7, the V gene TRBV19, with 9 bases that match TRBD1. Per the germline V gene, CDR1 is LNHDA and CDR2 is SQIVND (reference sequence). This CDR3 contains 15 residues. The CDR3 spells CASSSRGQGSYEQYF. The CDR3 DNA reads TGTGCCAGCAGTAGCAGGGGACAGGGATCCTACGAGCAGTACTTC.

The V and J genes are TRBV5-4 and TRBJ2-3, with TRBD1 as a possible D gene (5 bases). V lost 2 bases, J lost 8 bases, and 12 bases lay in between. The CDR3 has 13 residues. Germline loops: CDR1 SGHNT, CDR2 YYREEE (reference sequence). In DNA form, the CDR3 reads TGTGCCAGCAGCTTCAAAGGGCAGGGTACGCAGTATTTT. Translation: CASSFKGQGTQYF.

The chain has TRBV29-1 and TRBJ2-2; D not resolved. The CDR3 length is 13 residues. The V gene lost 4 bases and the J gene lost 5 bases, with 11 bases spanning the gap. Germline lookup yields CDR1 SQVTM and CDR2 ANQGSEA. In DNA, the CDR3 is TGCAGCGTTGTCGTCGTGACTACCGGGGAGCTGTTTTTT. This gives the protein CSVVVVTTGELFF.

This rearrangement joins TRBV5-1 to TRBJ1-2, with TRBD1 matching 7 bases. Germline assignment: CDR1 SGHRS and CDR2 YFSETQ. J gave up 2 bases and V 4 bases, and 8 bases lay outside the gene matches. There are 15 residues in the CDR3. The CDR3 sequence: CASSPKGQMNYGYTF. As DNA, the CDR3 is TGCGCCAGCAGCCCCAAGGGACAGATGAACTATGGCTACACCTTC. Supplemented by reference TRBV5-1 and TRBJ1-2, the full variable domain reads KAGVTQTPRYLIKTRGQQVTLSCSPISGHRSVSWYQQTPGQGLQFLFEYFSETQRNKGNFPGRFSGRQFSNSRSEMNVSTLELGDSALYLCASSPKGQMNYGYTFGSGTRLTVV.

The rearrangement joins TRBV28 to TRBJ2-5, with D uncertain. Germline values: CDR1 MDHEN, CDR2 SYDVKM. V was clipped by 6 bases and J by 5 bases, with 10 bases between them. The CDR3 runs 12 residues. The CDR3: CASRGAMETQYF. The CDR3 nucleotides read TGTGCCAGCAGGGGCGCGATGGAGACCCAGTACTTC.

CDR3 amino acids: CASSLRRPGKAYNEQFF. CDR3 nucleotide sequence: TGCGCCAGCAGTCTGAGGAGGCCCGGAAAGGCGTACAATGAGCAGTTCTTC. This chain connects TRBV4-1 to TRBJ2-1, with a possible D match to TRBD2 (5 bases). The length of the CDR3 is 17 residues. Germline V gene lookup returns CDR1 MGHRA and CDR2 YSYEKL. V lost 6 bases to trimming and J lost 4 bases, with 22 bases between them.

This chain connects TRBV5-1 to TRBJ2-3, with a tentative D call TRBD2 (6 bases). The CDR3 is 15 amino acids. Trimming shortened V by 3 bases and J by 5 bases, and 16 bases separated the two germline ends. The germline V gene has CDR1 SGHRS and CDR2 YFSETQ. CDR3 region: CASSYWTGEEDTQYF. Written as DNA, the CDR3 is TGCGCCAGCAGCTATTGGACGGGGGAGGAAGATACGCAGTATTTT. The entire variable domain, with the rest obtained from reference TRBV5-1 and TRBJ2-3, is as follows: KAGVTQTPRYLIKTRGQQVTLSCSPISGHRSVSWYQQTPGQGLQFLFEYFSETQRNKGNFPGRFSGRQFSNSRSEMNVSTLELGDSALYLCASSYWTGEEDTQYFGPGTRLTVL.

The rearrangement links TRBV9 to TRBJ2-1; 10 positions agree with TRBD2. The V gene's germline CDR1 is SGDLS and CDR2 YYNGEE. CDR3 length equals 16 residues. The ends lost 0 bases at V and 8 bases at J; junction bases unmatched: 8. The CDR3 sequence is CASSVEVGTSVDEQFF. In DNA form, the CDR3 reads TGTGCCAGCAGCGTAGAAGTAGGGACTAGCGTGGATGAGCAGTTCTTC.

This rearrangement joins TRBV7-2 to TRBJ2-1; 8 bases line up with TRBD1. Germline V gene lookup returns CDR1 SGHTA and CDR2 FQGNSA. The CDR3 totals 15 residues. The V segment lost 4 bases and the J segment 7 bases; nucleotides outside the gene matches: 9. In nucleotides, the CDR3 is TGTGCCAGCAGCTCAAGTGGACAGGGACGAAATGAGCAGTTCTTC. Protein sequence: CASSSSGQGRNEQFF.